This TCR beta chain was recorded in a study of cytomegalovirus exposure and HLA in healthy donors. General observations from the study: Testing in vitro showed three CMV-associated chains specific for CMV antigens.

CDR3 size: 15 residues. CDR1 is MGHRA, CDR2 YSYEKL, per germline. Trimming removed 1 base from V and 8 bases from J; junction bases left unmatched: 4. Some clones are missing from TCRdb's copy, which holds only in-frame ones; the method was immunoSEQ multiplex PCR. This repertoire shows over 200,000 clones, around nine tenths found once; its top ten account for about 2%. Regarding this clone: What it recognizes is unknown.

This clonotype was obtained from a woman younger than 30 in good health and CMV-seropositive. The sample was PBMCs. The rearrangement links TRBV4-1 to TRBJ2-1; 11 bases match TRBD2. CDR3 loop: CASSQVAGGPDEQFF. CDR3 coding DNA: TGCGCCAGCAGCCAAGTAGCGGGAGGGCCAGATGAGCAGTTCTTC.